This passage covers 4 T cell receptor beta chains from one sample sequenced in a study of shared clonotypes between healthy human individuals (dated by TCRdb to the early 2020s). Library method: the immunoSEQ multiplex PCR assay. The source is immuneACCESS, and TCRdb retained only in-frame sequences with V and J called. Part of the clones is not carried over; for the studies checked, unresolved V genes explain less than half of this, and the remainder is unexplained. The table for this sample lists millions of clones; over 85% of them were counted only once. The top ten clonotypes cover about 0.13% of the sample. Material for sequencing was naive CD4+ T cells sorted from blood. Per the publication, the cell subset or site label means: CD45RA+ positively selected. These receptors all come from a man aged 18 to 35 in good health.

The V and J genes are TRBV6-6 and TRBJ1-4; no definite D call. Germline CDR1 and CDR2: MNHNY and SVGAGI (reference sequence). Deletions cut 6 bases from V and 8 bases from J, with 19 bases between. The CDR3 length is 15 residues. The CDR3: CASRSADRLNEKLFF. Written as DNA, the CDR3 is TGTGCCAGCAGATCCGCGGACCGCTTGAACGAAAAACTGTTTTTT.

This clone was detected once. The chain links TRBV2 to TRBJ1-4; no definite D call. The length of the CDR3 is 15 residues. Trimming removed 6 bases at V and 0 bases at J, with 11 bases between. CDR1 and CDR2 (germline): SNHLY, FYNNEI. The CDR3, as DNA: TGTGCCAGCAGACCGGACGGAGCAACTAATGAAAAACTGTTTTTT. Amino acid sequence: CASRPDGATNEKLFF.

This chain joins TRBV28 and TRBJ2-7; D ambiguous. Trimming took off 6 bases at V and 2 bases at J, with 23 bases between the two ends. The CDR3 length is 17 residues. Germline values: CDR1 MDHEN, CDR2 SYDVKM. The CDR3 sequence is CASSPIVPSGRTYEQYF. CDR3 DNA: TGTGCCAGCAGCCCCATTGTCCCATCCGGGCGGACCTACGAGCAGTACTTC.

V and J are TRBV18 and TRBJ2-5; D perhaps matches TRBD2 (6 bases). The CDR3 sequence is 13 residues long. The V gene's germline CDR1 is KGHSH and CDR2 LQKENI. V was trimmed by 5 bases and J by 2 bases, leaving 9 bases between them. CDR3: CASSAGLQETQYF. The CDR3 nucleotides are TGTGCCAGCTCAGCGGGACTTCAAGAGACCCAGTACTTC.